This T cell receptor (beta chain) was profiled in a study of cytotoxic CD8 clonotypes in ibrutinib-treated CLL. The CDR3 spans 19 residues. V shed 0 bases, J shed 7 bases, and the junction held 11 bases outside the gene matches. CDR1 is MNHEY and CDR2 is SMNVEV in the germline V gene (reference sequence). Repertoires were generated with immunoSEQ multiplex PCR, while TCRdb's copy carries only in-frame clones and drops some. In the table there are tens of thousands of clones, roughly three fifths of which are singletons. This TCR was recovered from a human donor with chronic lymphocytic leukemia. Specimen: PBMCs, collected after 24 months of ibrutinib treatment. The V gene is TRBV27, the J gene TRBJ2-1; 14 bases agree with TRBD2. The CDR3 DNA reads as TGTGCCAGCAGTTTATCGAAGACTAGCGGGAGGGCCCAAGTAAATGAGCAGTTCTTC. Residues: CASSLSKTSGRAQVNEQFF.